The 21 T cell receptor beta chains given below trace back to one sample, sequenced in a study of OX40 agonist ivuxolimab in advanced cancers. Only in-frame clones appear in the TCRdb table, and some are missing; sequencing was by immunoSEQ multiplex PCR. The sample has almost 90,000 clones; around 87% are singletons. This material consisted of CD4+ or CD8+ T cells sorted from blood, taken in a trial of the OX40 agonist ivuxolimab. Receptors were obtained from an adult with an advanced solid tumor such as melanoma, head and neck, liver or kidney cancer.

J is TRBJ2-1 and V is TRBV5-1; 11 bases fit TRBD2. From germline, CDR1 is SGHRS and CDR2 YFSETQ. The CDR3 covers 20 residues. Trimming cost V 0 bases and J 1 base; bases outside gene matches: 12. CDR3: CASSLDPLTSGSRSYNEQFF. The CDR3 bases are TGCGCCAGCAGCTTGGACCCCCTCACTAGCGGGAGTAGGTCCTACAATGAGCAGTTCTTC.

CDR3 in DNA: TGCGCCAGCAGTGAGTCGTACCTTGGACAGACTGAAGCTTTCTTT. Its protein product is CASSESYLGQTEAFF. The rearrangement uses TRBV10-1 and TRBJ1-1, with a possible D match to TRBD1 (6 bases). The germline gives CDR1 WNHNN, CDR2 SYGVQD (reference sequence). V lost 0 bases, J lost 5 bases, and 13 bases lay in between. CDR3 length equals 15 residues.

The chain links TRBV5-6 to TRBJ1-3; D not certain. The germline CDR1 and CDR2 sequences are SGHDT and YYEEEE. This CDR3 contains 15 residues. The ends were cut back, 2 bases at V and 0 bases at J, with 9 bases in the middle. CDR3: CASSFGPGSGNTIYF. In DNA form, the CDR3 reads TGTGCCAGCAGCTTTGGACCCGGCTCTGGAAACACCATATATTTT.

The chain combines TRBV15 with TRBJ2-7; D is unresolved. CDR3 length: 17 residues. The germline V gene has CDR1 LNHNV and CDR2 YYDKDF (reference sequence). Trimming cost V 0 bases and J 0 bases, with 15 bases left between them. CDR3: CATSRDLLADFSYEQYF. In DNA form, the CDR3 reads TGTGCCACCAGCAGAGATTTATTGGCCGATTTCTCCTACGAGCAGTACTTC.

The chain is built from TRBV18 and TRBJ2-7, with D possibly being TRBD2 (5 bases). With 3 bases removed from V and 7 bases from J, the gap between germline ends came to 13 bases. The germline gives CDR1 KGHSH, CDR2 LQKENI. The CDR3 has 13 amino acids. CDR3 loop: CASSPFRDREQYF. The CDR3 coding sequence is TGTGCCAGCTCACCCTTTCGGGATCGGGAGCAGTACTTC.

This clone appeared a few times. In DNA, the CDR3 is TGTGCCAGCAGCTTTCAGGCGGGAGGGCCGGAGACCCAGTACTTC. Translated: CASSFQAGGPETQYF. The chain has TRBV7-2 and TRBJ2-5, with 9 bases aligning to TRBD2. Losses at the gene ends were 3 bases for V and 5 bases for J; bases not matched to a gene: 7. Germline values: CDR1 SGHTA, CDR2 FQGNSA. The CDR3 is 15 residues long.

The CDR3 loop reads CASSESRGGFTEAFF. The CDR3 DNA reads as TGCGCCAGCAGTGAGTCGAGGGGGGGATTCACTGAAGCTTTCTTT. This chain connects TRBV10-2 to TRBJ1-1, with a possible D match to TRBD1 (6 bases). CDR3 length: 15 amino acids. Germline CDR1 WSHSY, CDR2 SAAADI. Trimming shortened V by 0 bases and J by 4 bases, and 12 bases separated the two germline ends.

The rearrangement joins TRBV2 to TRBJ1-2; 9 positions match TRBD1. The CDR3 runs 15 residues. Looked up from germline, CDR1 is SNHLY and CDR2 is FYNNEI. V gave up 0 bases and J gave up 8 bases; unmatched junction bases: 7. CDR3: CASSEAAGQGGGYTF. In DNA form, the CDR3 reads TGTGCCAGCAGTGAAGCTGCGGGACAGGGCGGGGGCTACACCTTC.

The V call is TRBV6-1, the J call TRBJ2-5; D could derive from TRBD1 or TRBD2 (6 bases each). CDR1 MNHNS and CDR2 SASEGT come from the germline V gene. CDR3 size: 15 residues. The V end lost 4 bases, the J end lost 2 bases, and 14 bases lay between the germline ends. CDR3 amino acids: CASSGLGGTQETQYF. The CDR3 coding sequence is TGTGCCAGCAGTGGCCTTGGGGGGACACAAGAGACCCAGTACTTC.

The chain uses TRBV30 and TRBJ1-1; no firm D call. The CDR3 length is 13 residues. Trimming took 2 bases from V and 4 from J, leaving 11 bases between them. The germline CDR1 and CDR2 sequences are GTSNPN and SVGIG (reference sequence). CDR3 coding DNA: TGTGCCTGGAGTTACTCTTCTTCCACTGAAGCTTTCTTT. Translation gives CAWSYSSSTEAFF. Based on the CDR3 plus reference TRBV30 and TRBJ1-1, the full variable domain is SQTIHQWPATLVQPVGSPLSLECTVEGTSNPNLYWYRQAAGRGLQLLFYSVGIGQISSEVPQNLSASRPQDRQFILSSKKLLLSDSGFYLCAWSYSSSTEAFFGQGTRLTVV.

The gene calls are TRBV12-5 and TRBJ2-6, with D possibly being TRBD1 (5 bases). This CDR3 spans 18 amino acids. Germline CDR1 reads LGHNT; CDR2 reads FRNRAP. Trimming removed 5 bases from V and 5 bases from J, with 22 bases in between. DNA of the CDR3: TGTGCTAGTGGTGCAGTTCGTGCAGGACAAAGTCGGGCCAACGTCCTGACTTTC. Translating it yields CASGAVRAGQSRANVLTF.

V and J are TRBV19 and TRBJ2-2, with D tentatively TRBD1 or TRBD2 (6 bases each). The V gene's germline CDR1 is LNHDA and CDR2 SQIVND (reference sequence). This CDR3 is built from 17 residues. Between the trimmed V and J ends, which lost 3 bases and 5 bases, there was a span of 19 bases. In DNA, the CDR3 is TGTGCCAGTAGTATCCCAGGGGTCGGGAGAGGAACCGGGGAGCTGTTTTTT. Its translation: CASSIPGVGRGTGELFF.

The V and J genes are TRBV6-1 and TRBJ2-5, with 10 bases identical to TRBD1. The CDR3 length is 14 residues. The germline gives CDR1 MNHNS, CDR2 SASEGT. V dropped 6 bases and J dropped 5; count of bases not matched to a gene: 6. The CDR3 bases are TGTGCCAGCAGCCTCTGGACAGGGGGTGAGACCCAGTACTTC. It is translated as CASSLWTGGETQYF.

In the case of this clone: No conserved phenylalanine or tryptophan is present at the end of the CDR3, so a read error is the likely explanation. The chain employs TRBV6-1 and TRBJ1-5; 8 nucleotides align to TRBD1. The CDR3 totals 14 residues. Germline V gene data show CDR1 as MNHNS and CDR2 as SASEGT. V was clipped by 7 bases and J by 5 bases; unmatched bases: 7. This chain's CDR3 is CASTEGQVDQPQHL. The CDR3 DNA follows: TGTGCCAGCACGGAGGGACAGGTAGATCAGCCCCAGCATCTT.

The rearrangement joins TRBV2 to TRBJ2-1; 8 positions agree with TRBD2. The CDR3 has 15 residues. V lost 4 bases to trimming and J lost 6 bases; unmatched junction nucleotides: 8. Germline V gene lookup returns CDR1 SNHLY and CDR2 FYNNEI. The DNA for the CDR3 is TGTGCCAGCAGTGCCGAGGCGGGGGGTCTCAATGAGCAGTTCTTC. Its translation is CASSAEAGGLNEQFF.

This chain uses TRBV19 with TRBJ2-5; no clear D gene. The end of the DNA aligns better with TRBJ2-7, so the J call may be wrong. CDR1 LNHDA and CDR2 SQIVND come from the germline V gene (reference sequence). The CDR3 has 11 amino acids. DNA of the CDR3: TGTGCCAGTAGAGGCTCCTACGAGCAGTACTTC. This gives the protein CASRGSYEQYF.

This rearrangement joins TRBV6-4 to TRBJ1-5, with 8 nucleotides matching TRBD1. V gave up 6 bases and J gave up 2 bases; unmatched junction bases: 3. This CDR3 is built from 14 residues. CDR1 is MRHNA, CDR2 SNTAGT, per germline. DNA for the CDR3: TGTGCCAGCAGCCTGACAGGGGGCAATCAGCCCCAGCATTTT. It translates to CASSLTGGNQPQHF.

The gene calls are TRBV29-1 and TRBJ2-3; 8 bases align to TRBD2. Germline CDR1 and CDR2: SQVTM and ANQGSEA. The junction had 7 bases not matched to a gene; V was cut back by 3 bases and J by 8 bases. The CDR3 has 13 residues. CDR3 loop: CSVEAGGAGTQYF. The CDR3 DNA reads TGCAGCGTTGAGGCGGGGGGAGCGGGTACGCAGTATTTT.

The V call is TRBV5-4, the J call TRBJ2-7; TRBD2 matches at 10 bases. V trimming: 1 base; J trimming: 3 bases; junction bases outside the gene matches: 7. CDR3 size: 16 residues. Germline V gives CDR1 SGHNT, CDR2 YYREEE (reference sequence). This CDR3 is CASSLPLAGAHYEQYF. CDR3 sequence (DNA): TGTGCCAGCAGCTTGCCGCTAGCGGGAGCCCACTACGAGCAGTACTTC.

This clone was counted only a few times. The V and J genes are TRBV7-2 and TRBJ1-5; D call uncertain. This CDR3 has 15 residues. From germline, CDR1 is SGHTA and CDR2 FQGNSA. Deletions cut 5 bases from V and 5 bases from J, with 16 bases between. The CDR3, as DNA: TGTGCCAGCAGCGTACGTAGTGGACTTGATCAGCCCCAGCATTTT. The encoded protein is CASSVRSGLDQPQHF.

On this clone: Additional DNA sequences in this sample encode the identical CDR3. The DNA for the CDR3 is TGTGCCAGCAGTTACTCTCGGGGACAGCCCCAGCATTTT. Its translation: CASSYSRGQPQHF. The chain has TRBV6-5 and TRBJ1-5; D ambiguous. CDR1 and CDR2 (germline): MNHEY, SVGAGI. Deletions cut 0 bases from V and 7 bases from J, with 7 bases between. There are 13 residues in the CDR3.